This entry lists 30 T cell receptor beta chains sequenced from one sample in a study. TCRdb reprocessed the RT-PCR reads with MiXCR, giving one entry per CDR3 protein. The sample contains 550,000 to 750,000 distinct CDR3 sequences, 12% to 15% of which appear only once. Sequencing was carried out using memory CD4+ T cells from blood. The receptors come from a female donor in good health, serving as a healthy control.

This clonotype was recorded a few times. The chain is built from TRBV2 and TRBJ2-1, with 16 bases identical to TRBD2. The germline V gene has CDR1 SNHLY and CDR2 FYNNEI. V dropped 6 bases and J dropped 10; count of bases not matched to a gene: 9. The CDR3 contains 16 residues. CDR3 bases: TGTGCCAGCAGGACCCCGGGACTAGCGGGAGGGGACGAGCAGTTCTTC. Protein: CASRTPGLAGGDEQFF.

Only a few counts were recorded for this clonotype. The chain has TRBV7-3 and TRBJ1-4, with 9 positions matching TRBD1. The CDR3 length is 14 residues. CDR1 and CDR2 (germline): SGHTA, FQGTGA. The J segment lost 8 bases and the V segment lost 5 bases, leaving 6 bases of the junction unmatched. The CDR3 region is CASSPTGGGEKLFF. The CDR3 coding sequence is TGTGCCAGCAGCCCGACAGGGGGAGGGGAAAAACTGTTTTTT.

This clonotype appeared a few times. This chain uses TRBV7-9 with TRBJ2-2; no reliable D call. Germline V gene lookup returns CDR1 SEHNR and CDR2 FQNEAQ (reference sequence). V shed 3 bases and J shed 6 bases, with 5 bases lying between them. The CDR3 runs 12 residues. Here the CDR3 DNA reads TGTGCCAGCAGCTTTTTTCCCGGGGAGCTGTTTTTT. This codes for CASSFFPGELFF.

This clonotype was observed a few times. The rearrangement uses TRBV12-3 or TRBV12-4 and TRBJ1-4, with a weak D call TRBD1 (5 bases). CDR3 length: 14 residues. V was trimmed by 1 base and J by 8 bases, leaving 11 bases between them. The CDR3 region is CASSLGEGREKLFF. The CDR3 region has the DNA TGTGCCAGCAGTTTAGGGGAGGGGCGCGAAAAACTGTTTTTT.

At least ten counts were recorded for this clonotype. The chain carries TRBV5-1 and TRBJ2-3; D call uncertain. The V end was cut by 0 bases, the J end by 4 bases, with 6 bases between. The CDR3 contains 13 residues. Germline V gene lookup returns CDR1 SGHRS and CDR2 YFSETQ. CDR3 sequence reads: CASSLAFPDTQYF. CDR3 sequence (DNA): TGCGCCAGCAGCTTGGCCTTCCCAGATACGCAGTATTTT.

This clonotype showed up just a few times. This sequence joins TRBV6-5 and TRBJ2-3, with D perhaps TRBD1 or TRBD2 (5 bases each). V was clipped by 5 bases and J by 4 bases, with 16 bases between them. The CDR3 runs to 15 residues. Per germline, CDR1 MNHEY and CDR2 SVGAGI. The CDR3 loop reads CASSEGSLAADTQYF. The CDR3 DNA reads as TGTGCCAGCAGTGAGGGGAGCCTCGCGGCAGATACGCAGTATTTT.

This clonotype appeared a few times. The chain recombines TRBV18 with TRBJ2-7, with D perhaps TRBD2 (6 bases). The CDR3 runs to 16 residues. Germline CDR1 and CDR2: KGHSH and LQKENI. Trimming left V 0 bases short and J 2 bases short, with 14 bases between. CDR3 coding DNA: TGTGCCAGCTCACCACCAATCGGGACTGGAACCTACGAGCAGTACTTC. It translates to CASSPPIGTGTYEQYF.

This clonotype was found a few times. The V gene is TRBV5-4, the J gene TRBJ2-6, with unresolved D. V was trimmed by 4 bases and J by 0 bases, leaving 20 bases between them. This CDR3 has 19 residues. The V gene's germline CDR1 is SGHNT and CDR2 YYREEE (reference sequence). The CDR3: CASSTRDAQRYSGANVLTF. CDR3 DNA sequence: TGTGCCAGCAGCACTCGTGATGCGCAGCGTTACTCTGGGGCCAACGTCCTGACTTTC.

The V and J genes are TRBV3-1 and TRBJ1-3; D gene unclear. CDR1 and CDR2 from the germline V gene are LGHDT and YNNKEL (reference sequence). The V end lost 4 bases, the J end lost 0 bases, and 10 bases lay between the germline ends. This CDR3 is built from 15 residues. The CDR3 DNA sequence: TGTGCCAGCAGCCCCTTCCATGCCTCTGGAAACACCATATATTTT. Translated: CASSPFHASGNTIYF.

This clonotype was picked up many times. The V and J genes are TRBV7-8 and TRBJ2-1, with 11 bases fitting TRBD1. The CDR3 totals 14 residues. The J segment lost 7 bases and the V segment lost 5 bases, leaving 4 bases of the junction unmatched. Germline CDR1 reads SGHVS; CDR2 reads FQNEAQ. Here the CDR3 DNA reads TGTGCCAGCAGCGGACAGGGGGCGAGGAATGAGCAGTTCTTC. It translates to CASSGQGARNEQFF. The whole variable domain, remainder taken from reference TRBV7-8 and TRBJ2-1, is GAGVSQSPRYKVAKRGQDVALRCDPISGHVSLFWYQQALGQGPEFLTYFQNEAQLDKSGLPSDRFFAERPEGSVSTLKIQRTQQEDSAVYLCASSGQGARNEQFFGPGTRLTVL.

This clonotype was seen a single time. This chain links TRBV7-8 with TRBJ1-5, with 9 bases matching TRBD1. Germline values: CDR1 SGHVS, CDR2 FQNEAQ. With 5 bases clipped from V and 7 bases from J, the junction kept 9 bases outside the gene matches. The CDR3 is 15 residues long. The CDR3 reads CASSETGGAGQPQHF. CDR3 bases: TGTGCCAGCAGCGAAACAGGGGGCGCTGGGCAGCCCCAGCATTTT.

Many counts were recorded for this clonotype. The CDR3: CASSRREGEQYF. The CDR3 nucleotides are TGTGCCAGCAGCAGGCGGGAGGGCGAGCAGTACTTC. This chain connects TRBV7-8 to TRBJ2-7; TRBD2 agrees at 9 bases. Unmatched junction bases numbered 2, after V lost 5 bases and J lost 6 bases. Germline V CDR1 and CDR2: SGHVS, FQNEAQ. The CDR3 spans 12 residues.

This chain uses TRBV14 with TRBJ2-3, with D tentatively TRBD2 (5 bases). Trimming took 4 bases from V and 4 from J, leaving 18 bases between them. This CDR3 has 16 residues. Germline V lookup: CDR1 SGHDN, CDR2 FVKESK. As DNA, the CDR3 is TGTGCCAGCAGCCCCCGGACGGGAAGGTCCCCAGATACGCAGTATTTT. Amino acids: CASSPRTGRSPDTQYF.

This clonotype was detected ten times or more. This chain connects TRBV24-1 to TRBJ1-4; D remains ambiguous. The CDR3 length is 15 residues. V dropped 3 bases and J dropped 6 bases, with 13 bases sitting between them. CDR1 is KGHDR, CDR2 SFDVKD, per germline. CDR3 coding DNA: TGTGCCACCAGTGATGGGAGGCTATCGGATGAAAAACTGTTTTTT. Protein sequence: CATSDGRLSDEKLFF.

V usage is TRBV7-3 and J usage is TRBJ2-5; D may match TRBD1 or TRBD2 (7 bases each). With 5 bases removed from V and 5 bases from J, the gap between germline ends came to 18 bases. CDR3 length equals 15 residues. CDR1 SGHTA and CDR2 FQGTGA come from the germline V gene. DNA of the CDR3: TGTGCCAGCAGCCTCCAGGGGGGGCGGTGGGAGACCCAGTACTTC. Translated: CASSLQGGRWETQYF.

The CDR3 spells CASSEALVPSSEQFF. The DNA of the CDR3 is TGTGCCAGCAGTGAAGCGCTGGTCCCCTCAAGTGAGCAGTTCTTC. The V and J genes are TRBV2 and TRBJ2-1, with D unclear. V was shortened by 0 bases and J by 9 bases, with 15 bases between the two germline ends. The CDR3 length is 15 residues. Germline CDR1 is SNHLY and CDR2 is FYNNEI.

The chain joins TRBV10-3 to TRBJ1-1; 9 bases agree with TRBD1. The germline V gene encodes CDR1 ENHRY and CDR2 SYGVKD. After removal of 6 bases from V and 6 bases from J, the junction contained 14 bases not matched to a gene. This CDR3 is 16 amino acids long. The DNA for the CDR3 is TGTGCCATCAGCGACCCCGGGACAGGGCTGGAAGCTGAAGCTTTCTTT. Its translation is CAISDPGTGLEAEAFF.

V usage is TRBV12-3 or TRBV12-4 and J usage is TRBJ2-5; no clear D. The CDR3 sequence is 13 residues long. V lost 3 bases to trimming and J lost 3 bases, with 8 bases between them. The CDR3 here is CASSFYSKETQYF. CDR3 nucleotide sequence: TGTGCCAGCAGTTTTTACAGCAAAGAGACCCAGTACTTC.

In its sample, this clonotype was seen a few times. The J gene is TRBJ2-7, the V gene TRBV20-1; maybe TRBD2 (6 bases). Trimming took 3 bases from V and 5 from J, leaving 8 bases between them. The CDR3 is 11 residues long. Germline CDR1 DFQATT, CDR2 SNEGSKA (reference sequence). In nucleotides, the CDR3 is TGCAGTGCTAGCGGGGGACACGAGCAGTACTTC. As protein: CSASGGHEQYF.

V usage is TRBV30 and J usage is TRBJ2-2, with a weak D call TRBD1 (6 bases). Germline lookup yields CDR1 GTSNPN and CDR2 SVGIG (reference sequence). The CDR3 covers 15 residues. The V end was cut by 0 bases, the J end by 7 bases, with 15 bases between. Here the CDR3 DNA reads TGTGCCTGGAGTGTACAGGGACCCCGGGACGGGGAGCTGTTTTTT. Residues: CAWSVQGPRDGELFF.

The CDR3 DNA reads as TGTGCCATCAGTCGAGGGGTCAGTGAAAAACTGTTTTTT. Protein product: CAISRGVSEKLFF. The rearrangement uses TRBV10-3 and TRBJ1-4, with a tentative D call TRBD1 (5 bases). The CDR3 covers 13 residues. Between the trimmed V and J ends, which lost 5 bases and 7 bases, there was a span of 11 bases. Germline CDR1 and CDR2: ENHRY and SYGVKD.

This clonotype has only a few counts. The V call is TRBV5-1, the J call TRBJ1-1, with D possibly being TRBD1 (5 bases). Trimming shortened V by 0 bases and J by 1 base, and 13 bases separated the two germline ends. This CDR3 is 16 amino acids long. Germline V CDR1 and CDR2: SGHRS, YFSETQ. As DNA, the CDR3 is TGCGCCAGCAGCTTGGATTGGTTACAGGAGAACACTGAAGCTTTCTTT. Protein product: CASSLDWLQENTEAFF. Combining the CDR3 with reference TRBV5-1 and TRBJ1-1 gives the whole variable domain KAGVTQTPRYLIKTRGQQVTLSCSPISGHRSVSWYQQTPGQGLQFLFEYFSETQRNKGNFPGRFSGRQFSNSRSEMNVSTLELGDSALYLCASSLDWLQENTEAFFGQGTRLTVV.

In the case of this clonotype: Germline and junction disagree at one end, which may indicate a read error. CDR3 region: CDSSPRTGGGTEAFF. CDR3 in DNA: TGTGACAGCAGCCCTCGGACAGGGGGCGGTACTGAAGCTTTCTTT. V is TRBV7-2 and J is TRBJ1-1; 11 bases line up with TRBD1. The length of the CDR3 is 15 residues. Germline CDR1 is SGHTA and CDR2 is FQGNSA.

This clonotype was picked up many times. The chain is built from TRBV5-1 and TRBJ2-1, with 7 bases identical to TRBD1. This CDR3 contains 13 residues. Germline CDR1 is SGHRS and CDR2 is YFSETQ. Trimming at V came to 5 bases and at J to 15 bases, leaving 14 bases not matched to a gene. The DNA of the CDR3 is TGCGCCAGCAGGGGGGACAGCGGTGTGGTGTGGTTCTTC. It codes for CASRGDSGVVWFF.

This clonotype was found a few times. The chain links TRBV5-6 to TRBJ1-2, with TRBD1 matching over 9 bases. The CDR3 has 14 residues. V lost 4 bases, J lost 7 bases, and 8 bases stayed unmatched. In germline, CDR1 is SGHDT, CDR2 YYEEEE. CDR3 nucleotide sequence: TGTGCCAGCAGCCCCGGGACAGGGAAGTCTGGCTACACCTTC. It encodes CASSPGTGKSGYTF.

The chain combines TRBV7-3 with TRBJ1-1; no reliable D call. V lost 2 bases to trimming and J lost 8 bases, with 12 bases between them. CDR3 length: 13 residues. Per germline, CDR1 SGHTA and CDR2 FQGTGA. The CDR3, as DNA: TGTGCCAGCAGCTTACCACCGGCAGGAGAAGCTTTCTTT. Residues: CASSLPPAGEAFF.

CDR3 region: CASSSITSGENNEQFF. For the CDR3, the DNA is TGTGCCAGCAGCTCGATCACTAGCGGGGAGAACAATGAGCAGTTCTTC. The chain carries TRBV5-4 and TRBJ2-1, with 10 bases that match TRBD2. The length of the CDR3 is 16 residues. V lost 3 bases to trimming and J lost 5 bases; unmatched junction nucleotides: 8. Germline assignment: CDR1 SGHNT and CDR2 YYREEE (reference sequence).

The chain carries TRBV7-2 and TRBJ2-1, with 9 bases that match TRBD1. J gave up 3 bases and V 4 bases, and 7 bases lay outside the gene matches. CDR3 length: 16 residues. Germline CDR1 SGHTA, CDR2 FQGNSA. The CDR3 loop reads CASSSPGTGIYNEQFF. CDR3 nucleotides: TGTGCCAGCAGCTCCCCCGGGACAGGGATCTACAATGAGCAGTTCTTC.

The chain carries TRBV20-1 and TRBJ1-2; TRBD1 might be the D (6 bases). The V end lost 7 bases, the J end lost 10 bases, and 25 bases lay between the germline ends. The CDR3 extends over 14 amino acids. Germline values: CDR1 DFQATT, CDR2 SNEGSKA (reference sequence). As DNA, the CDR3 is TGCAGTGTTCTAGAGCCGTCAGGGGCGGGTGTCTACACCTTC. Amino acid sequence: CSVLEPSGAGVYTF.

This clonotype was seen more than once but under ten times. This chain joins TRBV7-2 and TRBJ1-6, with no clear D. CDR1 and CDR2 from the germline V gene are SGHTA and FQGNSA. This CDR3 has 10 residues. V was shortened by 7 bases and J by 10 bases, with 5 bases between the two germline ends. In DNA form, the CDR3 reads TGTGCCAGCATTTCCTCACCCCTCCACTTT. This gives the protein CASISSPLHF. The variable domain in full, with the rest retrieved from reference TRBV7-2 and TRBJ1-6, is GAGVSQSPSNKVTEKGKDVELRCDPISGHTALYWYRQSLGQGLEFLIYFQGNSAPDKSGLPSDRFSAERTGGSVSTLTIQRTQQEDSAVYLCASISSPLHFGNGTRLTVT.